This T cell receptor beta chain was profiled in a study of human T cells and chemical hapten exposure. Overall study: Variability of per-sample TCR yields stemmed mainly from small differences in pooled library volume. Study-wide points: Clustering by CDR3 similarity yielded significantly more large clusters from expanded TCRs than controls. The number of TCRs above 1 in 1000 frequency did not change after DPC sensitization.

TCRdb processed the RACE reads anew with MiXCR; each CDR3 protein has one entry. The sample has around 200,000 distinct CDR3 sequences, about 25% seen once. V was clipped by 6 bases and J by 4 bases, with 15 bases between them. The CDR3 is made up of 14 amino acids. The time point is: patch test 3, about 24 weeks after DPC sensitization. Treatment meaning: therapeutic diphenylcyclopropenone sensitization with weekly scalp DPC. Regarding this clonotype: Its antigen is not identified.

The sequence was collected from a woman aged 40 to 49 with alopecia areata. Some clones in this sample may be carry-over from other donors' samples. Material: whole blood, obtained in connection with sensitization to the hapten diphenylcyclopropenone (DPC). This chain links TRBV12-3 or TRBV12-4 with TRBJ2-5; D is possibly TRBD1 (8 bases). The CDR3 coding sequence is TGTGCCAGCAGAAACACAGGGGGGGGAGAGACCCAGTACTTC. Amino acids: CASRNTGGGETQYF.